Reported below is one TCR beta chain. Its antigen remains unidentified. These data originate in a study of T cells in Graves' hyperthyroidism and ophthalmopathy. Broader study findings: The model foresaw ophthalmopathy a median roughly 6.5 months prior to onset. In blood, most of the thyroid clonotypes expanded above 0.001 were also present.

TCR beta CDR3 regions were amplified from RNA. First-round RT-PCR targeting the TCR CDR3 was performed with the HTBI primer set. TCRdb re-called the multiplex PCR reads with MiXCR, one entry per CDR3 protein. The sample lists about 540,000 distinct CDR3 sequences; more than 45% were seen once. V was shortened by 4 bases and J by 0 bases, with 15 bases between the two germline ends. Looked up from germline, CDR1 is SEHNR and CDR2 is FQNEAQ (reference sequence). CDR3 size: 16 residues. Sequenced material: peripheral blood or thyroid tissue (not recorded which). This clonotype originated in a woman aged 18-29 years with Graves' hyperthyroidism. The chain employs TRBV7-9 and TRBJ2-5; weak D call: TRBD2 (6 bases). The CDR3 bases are TGTGCCAGCAGCTCGGGAGTTCTATGGGACCAAGAGACCCAGTACTTC. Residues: CASSSGVLWDQETQYF.